This entry concerns a single T cell receptor (beta chain). What it recognizes is unknown. The sample originates from a study of graft-versus-host responses after intestinal transplantation. Study-wide findings and caveats: Some patients had graft-donor T cell macrochimerism. In their allografts, the ratios of graft-versus-host to host-versus-graft T cell clones were high.

The protocol was immunoSEQ multiplex PCR, while the TCRdb copy is restricted to in-frame clones and leaves out a portion. The table has around 88,000 clones, 85% to 95% seen once. The CDR3 consists of 14 residues. CDR1 and CDR2 (germline): LGHNA, YNFKEQ. V gave up 0 bases and J gave up 5 bases, with 11 bases separating them. The V gene is TRBV4-2, the J gene TRBJ2-7; D is possibly TRBD2 (6 bases). Sequencing was performed on unstimulated CD8+ T cells sorted from spleen or lymph node cells, taken before transplant. The sequence was collected from a human donor who was the organ donor for an intestinal transplant. The CDR3 spells CASSQDVWEDEQYF. In nucleotides, the CDR3 is TGTGCCAGCAGCCAAGACGTTTGGGAGGACGAGCAGTACTTC.